A single sample gave rise to the 20 T cell receptor beta chains below, sequenced in a study of cytomegalovirus exposure and HLA in healthy donors. PCR amplification relied on 60 Vbeta primers (plus 13 Jbeta primers). Produced via immunoSEQ multiplex PCR; TCRdb's table is partial and in-frame only. Counted here are around 120,000 clones, 80% occurring once; the ten biggest clones make up roughly 4%. Sequenced: PBMCs. The receptor set was obtained from a woman aged 40 to 50 in good health and CMV-seronegative.

This rearrangement joins TRBV27 to TRBJ1-1; D is uncertain. Germline CDR1 MNHEY, CDR2 SMNVEV (reference sequence). Trimming left V 2 bases short and J 1 base short, with 8 bases between. This CDR3 contains 14 residues. CDR3 coding DNA: TGTGCCAGCAGTTTAGGAGGGTCGAACACTGAAGCTTTCTTT. Its translation is CASSLGGSNTEAFF.

The chain couples TRBV29-1 to TRBJ2-1, with 9 bases lining up with TRBD1. The germline V gene encodes CDR1 SQVTM and CDR2 ANQGSEA. V was clipped by 6 bases and J by 7 bases; unmatched bases: 7. The CDR3 covers 13 residues. In DNA form, the CDR3 reads TGCAGCGTAACAGGGGGCAAGCTTAATGAGCAGTTCTTC. This encodes CSVTGGKLNEQFF.

The chain has TRBV4-2 and TRBJ1-5, with D perhaps TRBD1 (5 bases). The CDR3 is 13 residues long. V gave up 5 bases and J gave up 5 bases, with 10 bases separating them. Germline loops: CDR1 LGHNA, CDR2 YNFKEQ. This CDR3 reads CASSSGWDQPQHF. DNA of the CDR3: TGTGCCAGCAGCTCAGGGTGGGATCAGCCCCAGCATTTT.

CDR3: CASSEVGGQQYF. The CDR3, as DNA: TGTGCCAGCAGTGAAGTGGGAGGTCAGCAGTACTTC. The V and J genes are TRBV6-1 and TRBJ2-7; D may be TRBD2 (6 bases). The germline gives CDR1 MNHNS, CDR2 SASEGT. The CDR3 extends over 12 amino acids. Deletions cut 1 base from V and 8 bases from J, with 9 bases between.

The V and J genes are TRBV27 and TRBJ1-5; D is ambiguous. Trimming took 5 bases from V and 5 from J, leaving 22 bases between them. This CDR3 comprises 17 residues. Germline V lookup: CDR1 MNHEY, CDR2 SMNVEV (reference sequence). CDR3 coding DNA: TGTGCCAGCAGTCCCCAGGCAGTGTACAGACCGGATCAGCCCCAGCATTTT. Its protein product is CASSPQAVYRPDQPQHF.

The chain joins TRBV2 to TRBJ1-1; 7 bases line up with TRBD1. Germline V gene sequence: CDR1 SNHLY, CDR2 FYNNEI. This CDR3 is 16 amino acids long. Trimming removed 7 bases from V and 1 base from J; junction bases left unmatched: 12. CDR3 bases: TGTGCCAGCAAGATACCCGGGACAGCAAAGAACACTGAAGCTTTCTTT. It encodes CASKIPGTAKNTEAFF.

J is TRBJ1-6 and V is TRBV11-1, with 10 bases lining up with TRBD1. The V and J ends lost 5 bases and 9 bases, in that order; junction bases with no gene match: 4. CDR1 and CDR2 from the germline V gene are SGHAT and FQDESV (reference sequence). The CDR3 loop spans 14 amino acids. The CDR3 here is CASSLGQGGSPLHF. The DNA of the CDR3 is TGTGCCAGCAGCCTTGGACAGGGGGGTTCACCCCTCCACTTT.

This chain connects TRBV7-2 to TRBJ1-1; tentatively, D is TRBD1 (6 bases). Germline CDR1 and CDR2: SGHTA and FQGNSA. This CDR3 has 15 amino acids. Between the trimmed V and J ends, which lost 5 bases and 6 bases, there was a span of 19 bases. The CDR3 protein is CASSPTGIRNSEAFF. The CDR3 coding sequence is TGTGCCAGCAGCCCGACAGGAATTCGGAATTCTGAAGCTTTCTTT.

The chain uses TRBV4-3 and TRBJ2-1, with TRBD2 identical over 13 bases. Germline V lookup: CDR1 LGHNA, CDR2 YSLEER. The CDR3 has 19 residues. The ends lost 4 bases at V and 2 bases at J; junction bases unmatched: 11. The CDR3 sequence is CASSRRTSGSNDAYNEQFF. DNA for the CDR3: TGCGCCAGCAGCCGTAGGACTAGCGGGAGCAATGACGCCTACAATGAGCAGTTCTTC.

The J gene is TRBJ2-1, the V gene TRBV5-1; weak D call: TRBD2 (5 bases). V was shortened by 0 bases and J by 5 bases, with 9 bases between the two germline ends. In germline, CDR1 is SGHRS, CDR2 YFSETQ. The CDR3 has 14 residues. In nucleotides, the CDR3 is TGCGCCAGCAGCTTGGTAGGACTTAACAATGAGCAGTTCTTC. Its translation is CASSLVGLNNEQFF.

The chain is built from TRBV5-6 and TRBJ1-5, with 8 bases fitting TRBD1. Germline CDR1 and CDR2: SGHDT and YYEEEE. The V and J ends lost 4 bases and 12 bases, in that order; junction bases with no gene match: 12. The CDR3 covers 14 residues. The CDR3 DNA reads TGTGCCAGCAGCGCATCCAGGGGGCTTGAGGTCCAGCATTTT. Encoded protein: CASSASRGLEVQHF.

The V gene is TRBV6-5, the J gene TRBJ2-1; D gene unclear. This CDR3 spans 14 amino acids. Trimming removed 3 bases at V and 7 bases at J, with 13 bases between. CDR1 is MNHEY and CDR2 is SVGAGI in the germline V gene. The DNA of the CDR3 is TGTGCCAGCAGTTATCGGAGTAGCTTAAATGAGCAGTTCTTC. The encoded protein is CASSYRSSLNEQFF.

The chain links TRBV13 to TRBJ2-7; 7 positions agree with TRBD1. CDR1 is PRHDT, CDR2 FYEKMQ, per germline (reference sequence). After removal of 4 bases from V and 7 bases from J, the junction contained 7 bases not matched to a gene. This CDR3 spans 13 amino acids. CDR3 in amino acids: CASSSQGSREQYF. The CDR3 bases are TGTGCCAGCAGCTCACAGGGGTCGAGGGAGCAGTACTTC.

The rearrangement uses TRBV5-1 and TRBJ2-2; TRBD2 matches 13 bases. The ends lost 4 bases at V and 6 bases at J; junction bases unmatched: 3. The CDR3 loop spans 15 amino acids. Per the germline V gene, CDR1 is SGHRS and CDR2 is YFSETQ. CDR3 sequence reads: CASSLGLAGSGELFF. The DNA of the CDR3 is TGCGCCAGCAGCCTGGGACTAGCGGGATCCGGGGAGCTGTTTTTT.

The chain links TRBV5-1 to TRBJ2-1; 8 bases agree with TRBD1. The CDR3 extends over 13 amino acids. Looked up from germline, CDR1 is SGHRS and CDR2 is YFSETQ. With 4 bases clipped from V and 12 bases from J, the junction kept 9 bases outside the gene matches. In nucleotides, the CDR3 is TGCGCCAGCAGCACGGACAGGGCGGGTGGGCAGTTCTTC. As protein: CASSTDRAGGQFF.

The chain is built from TRBV4-3 and TRBJ2-6; no clear D gene. The CDR3 has 15 amino acids. V lost 6 bases and J lost 0, with 9 bases in between. In germline, CDR1 is LGHNA, CDR2 YSLEER. CDR3 DNA sequence: TGCGCCAGCAGTCACAATCCCTCTGGGGCCAACGTCCTGACTTTC. Its protein is CASSHNPSGANVLTF.

The chain joins TRBV15 to TRBJ1-1; D call uncertain. This CDR3 spans 13 amino acids. V lost 0 bases, J lost 4 bases, and 6 bases lay in between. Looked up from germline, CDR1 is LNHNV and CDR2 is YYDKDF (reference sequence). The DNA for the CDR3 is TGTGCCACCAGCAGAGAGCGGAGCACTGAAGCTTTCTTT. Its translation: CATSRERSTEAFF. Full variable domain (outside the CDR3, taken from reference TRBV15 and TRBJ1-1): DAMVIQNPRYQVTQFGKPVTLSCSQTLNHNVMYWYQQKSSQAPKLLFHYYDKDFNNEADTPDNFQSRRPNTSFCFLDIRSPGLGDTAMYLCATSRERSTEAFFGQGTRLTVV.

The V gene is TRBV4-2, the J gene TRBJ2-7; TRBD1 agrees at 10 bases. This CDR3 comprises 17 residues. Germline-derived CDR1 and CDR2 are LGHNA and YNFKEQ. The ends lost 0 bases at V and 4 bases at J; junction bases unmatched: 9. In nucleotides, the CDR3 is TGTGCCAGCAGCCAAGAAAGGACAGGGGGAGTCAGGTACGAGCAGTACTTC. Translating it yields CASSQERTGGVRYEQYF.

The rearrangement uses TRBV27 and TRBJ2-5, with 8 bases aligning to TRBD2. This CDR3 spans 14 amino acids. The V gene's germline CDR1 is MNHEY and CDR2 SMNVEV (reference sequence). V trimming: 3 bases; J trimming: 5 bases; junction bases outside the gene matches: 5. The CDR3 spells CASSLRGARETQYF. CDR3 coding DNA: TGTGCCAGCAGTTTGCGGGGGGCAAGGGAGACCCAGTACTTC.

The rearrangement links TRBV28 to TRBJ2-1; possibly TRBD1 for D (6 bases). The germline CDR1 and CDR2 sequences are MDHEN and SYDVKM. This CDR3 is 16 amino acids long. V was clipped by 5 bases and J by 0 bases, with 14 bases between them. Here the CDR3 DNA reads TGTGCCAGCAGTCCGCCACAGGGCAGCTCCTACAATGAGCAGTTCTTC. It is translated as CASSPPQGSSYNEQFF.